One sample yielded the 31 T cell receptor beta chains listed below, sequenced in a study of T cell responses to AZD1222 COVID-19 vaccine. Here immunoSEQ multiplex PCR was the method, and the copy in TCRdb shows in-frame clones only, minus some. The sample lists about 130,000 clones, around 89% seen once, with 9.5% in the top ten. The input for sequencing was peripheral blood, taken 28 days after the second AZD1222 dose. Every receptor here comes from an adult who received the AZD1222 COVID-19 vaccine.

This chain connects TRBV10-3 to TRBJ2-3, with TRBD1 identical over 8 bases. The length of the CDR3 is 15 residues. With V trimmed by 6 bases and J by 3 bases, 8 bases remained unmatched. The germline gives CDR1 ENHRY, CDR2 SYGVKD. The CDR3 bases are TGTGCCATCAGGTCTACAGGGGGAAGAACAGATACGCAGTATTTT. Its protein is CAIRSTGGRTDTQYF.

The rearrangement links TRBV29-1 to TRBJ1-2; D not certain. The CDR3 sequence is 11 residues long. Between the trimmed V and J ends, which lost 1 base and 8 bases, there was a span of 8 bases. Germline CDR1 and CDR2: SQVTM and ANQGSEA. CDR3 bases: TGCAGCGTTGAAGCTTCGGAAGGCTACACCTTC. Protein: CSVEASEGYTF. Supplemented by reference TRBV29-1 and TRBJ1-2, the full variable domain reads SAVISQKPSRDICQRGTSLTIQCQVDSQVTMMFWYRQQPGQSLTLIATANQGSEATYESGFVIDKFPISRPNLTFSTLTVSNMSPEDSSIYLCSVEASEGYTFGSGTRLTVV.

The chain combines TRBV5-1 with TRBJ1-2; D is perhaps TRBD1 (6 bases). Germline assignment: CDR1 SGHRS and CDR2 YFSETQ. There are 12 residues in the CDR3. The V end lost 4 bases, the J end lost 8 bases, and 12 bases lay between the germline ends. For the CDR3, the DNA is TGCGCCAGCAGCCTGGACAGTCGCGGCTACACCTTC. This sequence encodes CASSLDSRGYTF.

The chain links TRBV5-6 to TRBJ2-7, with 7 positions matching TRBD1. This CDR3 spans 14 amino acids. V dropped 2 bases and J dropped 0; count of bases not matched to a gene: 2. The germline CDR1 and CDR2 sequences are SGHDT and YYEEEE. This chain's CDR3 is CASSFDRDSYEQYF. The CDR3 region has the DNA TGTGCCAGCAGCTTCGACAGGGACTCCTACGAGCAGTACTTC.

This chain joins TRBV7-7 and TRBJ2-3, with unresolved D. Germline V gene lookup returns CDR1 SSHAT and CDR2 FNYEAQ (reference sequence). With 0 bases removed from V and 4 bases from J, the gap between germline ends came to 5 bases. This CDR3 is built from 13 residues. DNA for the CDR3: TGTGCCAGCAGCTTAGCCCTCGCAGATACGCAGTATTTT. This gives the protein CASSLALADTQYF.

The rearrangement uses TRBV7-3 and TRBJ1-1, with a weak D call TRBD1 (5 bases). This CDR3 has 13 residues. The V end lost 8 bases, the J end lost 3 bases, and 13 bases lay between the germline ends. CDR1 SGHTA and CDR2 FQGTGA come from the germline V gene. In nucleotides, the CDR3 is TGTGCCAGCGCTGAGGGGAGTTACACTGAAGCTTTCTTT. Translating gives CASAEGSYTEAFF.

CDR3: CASSRTSGRANEQFF. DNA for the CDR3: TGTGCCAGTAGTAGGACTAGCGGGAGGGCCAATGAGCAGTTCTTC. This chain uses TRBV19 with TRBJ2-1, with 15 nucleotides matching TRBD2. The CDR3 is made up of 15 amino acids. Per germline, CDR1 LNHDA and CDR2 SQIVND (reference sequence). With V trimmed by 4 bases and J by 6 bases, 1 base remained unmatched. The variable domain in full, with the rest retrieved from reference TRBV19 and TRBJ2-1, is DGGITQSPKYLFRKEGQNVTLSCEQNLNHDAMYWYRQDPGQGLRLIYYSQIVNDFQKGDIAEGYSVSREKKESFPLTVTSAQKNPTAFYLCASSRTSGRANEQFFGPGTRLTVL.

This clone was seen only once. The chain recombines TRBV7-9 with TRBJ1-1, with TRBD1 matching 9 bases. This CDR3 has 15 amino acids. Germline CDR1 reads SEHNR; CDR2 reads FQNEAQ (reference sequence). Trimming cost V 5 bases and J 3 bases; bases outside gene matches: 7. The CDR3 loop reads CASSHRDREYTEAFF. The CDR3 DNA sequence: TGTGCCAGCAGCCACCGGGACAGGGAGTACACTGAAGCTTTCTTT. Looking up the rest from reference TRBV7-9 and TRBJ1-1 gives the full variable domain: DTGVSQNPRHKITKRGQNVTFRCDPISEHNRLYWYRQTLGQGPEFLTYFQNEAQLEKSRLLSDRFSAERPKGSFSTLEIQRTEQGDSAMYLCASSHRDREYTEAFFGQGTRLTVV.

The rearrangement links TRBV10-2 to TRBJ2-3; D assignment may be TRBD1 or TRBD2 (6 bases each). Germline-derived CDR1 and CDR2 are WSHSY and SAAADI. V shed 7 bases and J shed 0 bases, with 11 bases lying between them. This CDR3 region has 14 residues. CDR3: CASKGGGSTDTQYF. For the CDR3, the DNA is TGCGCCAGCAAGGGGGGAGGAAGCACAGATACGCAGTATTTT.

This chain uses TRBV19 with TRBJ2-7; D remains ambiguous. CDR3 length: 11 residues. V shed 5 bases and J shed 7 bases, with 9 bases lying between them. From germline, CDR1 is LNHDA and CDR2 SQIVND (reference sequence). CDR3 residues: CASSYKAEQYF. The CDR3 region has the DNA TGTGCCAGTAGTTATAAGGCTGAGCAGTACTTC.

This chain joins TRBV4-1 and TRBJ1-3, with D possibly matching TRBD1 (6 bases). Germline V gene lookup returns CDR1 MGHRA and CDR2 YSYEKL. V shed 0 bases and J shed 0 bases, with 12 bases lying between them. This CDR3 has 17 amino acids. The DNA of the CDR3 is TGCGCCAGCAGCCAAGATCGGGAGACAGGCTCTGGAAACACCATATATTTT. Its protein is CASSQDRETGSGNTIYF.

The rearrangement links TRBV5-1 to TRBJ1-1; D gene uncertain. The germline V gene encodes CDR1 SGHRS and CDR2 YFSETQ. V was cut by 4 bases and J by 3 bases, with 16 bases left in between. There are 15 residues in the CDR3. The CDR3 DNA sequence: TGCGCCAGCAGCCCATTCTCCTTCGGGGACACTGAAGCTTTCTTT. Its protein is CASSPFSFGDTEAFF.

V usage is TRBV3-1 (or the pseudogene TRBV3-2) and J usage is TRBJ1-5, with 9 bases lining up with TRBD1. This CDR3 spans 20 amino acids. The V gene's germline CDR1 is LGHDT and CDR2 YNNKEL (reference sequence). Trimming took 1 base from V and 0 from J; bases not matched to a gene: 13. CDR3 bases: TGTGCCAGCAGCCAAGCCGTGCCGGGACAGGGTTGGGATAGCAATCAGCCCCAGCATTTT. Protein product: CASSQAVPGQGWDSNQPQHF.

V usage is TRBV7-2 and J usage is TRBJ1-2, with a possible D match to TRBD1 (5 bases). This CDR3 is built from 15 residues. From germline, CDR1 is SGHTA and CDR2 FQGNSA. Trimming left V 5 bases short and J 6 bases short, with 19 bases between. Written as DNA, the CDR3 is TGTGCCAGCAGCCCGGCGGTCGGGACGGCCGATGGCTACACCTTC. It codes for CASSPAVGTADGYTF.

V is TRBV29-1 and J is TRBJ1-2; 7 bases fit TRBD1. Germline CDR1 and CDR2: SQVTM and ANQGSEA. V trimming: 7 bases; J trimming: 6 bases; junction bases outside the gene matches: 11. CDR3 length: 13 amino acids. The CDR3 sequence: CSGNRGGVDGYTF. CDR3 nucleotides: TGCAGCGGGAACAGGGGAGGTGTAGATGGCTACACCTTC.

The chain couples TRBV4-2 to TRBJ2-3, with D unclear. The CDR3 sequence is 13 residues long. Trimming took off 0 bases at V and 6 bases at J, with 7 bases between the two ends. Germline V gives CDR1 LGHNA, CDR2 YNFKEQ. The CDR3 DNA follows: TGTGCCAGCAGCCAAGATCGGTTTGATACGCAGTATTTT. This translates into CASSQDRFDTQYF.

Worth noting for this clone: At one end, the junction sequence differs from germline, possibly due to a read error. This sample includes further DNA sequences coding for the same CDR3. This chain links TRBV7-6 with TRBJ2-2; D perhaps matches TRBD1 (5 bases). CDR1 and CDR2 from the germline V gene are SGHVS and FNYEAQ. This CDR3 region has 15 residues. In DNA, the CDR3 is TGTGCCAGCAGCTTAGGGACAACGAAGACCGGGGAGCTGTTTTTT. Its translation is CASSLGTTKTGELFF.

This sequence joins TRBV7-9 and TRBJ1-1, with D perhaps TRBD1 (5 bases). The V gene lost 4 bases and the J gene lost 4 bases, with 16 bases spanning the gap. From germline, CDR1 is SEHNR and CDR2 FQNEAQ (reference sequence). The CDR3 length is 15 residues. CDR3 nucleotide sequence: TGTGCCAGCAGCTATGGGGGACCCTACCCCACTGAAGCTTTCTTT. Translating it yields CASSYGGPYPTEAFF.

V and J are TRBV7-9 and TRBJ1-2; D call uncertain. Germline lookup yields CDR1 SEHNR and CDR2 FQNEAQ (reference sequence). Trimming shortened V by 2 bases and J by 5 bases, and 12 bases separated the two germline ends. The CDR3 is 14 residues long. As DNA, the CDR3 is TGTGCCAGCAGCTTATTTGAGCGAGAGTATGGCTACACCTTC. As protein: CASSLFEREYGYTF.

The chain carries TRBV19 and TRBJ1-5; D gene uncertain. The CDR3 is 15 amino acids. Germline CDR1 reads LNHDA; CDR2 reads SQIVND (reference sequence). The germline V and J ends were trimmed by 0 bases and 7 bases, with 13 bases remaining between them. CDR3 bases: TGTGCCAGTAGTATAGATGTGCGGCTCGGACAGCCCCAGCATTTT. Its protein is CASSIDVRLGQPQHF.

This clone was recorded only once. The rearrangement links TRBV3-1 (or the pseudogene TRBV3-2) to TRBJ2-3; 9 nucleotides line up with TRBD2. The V gene end was trimmed by 4 bases and the J gene end by 6 bases; junction bases not matched to a gene: 11. The germline gives CDR1 LGHDT, CDR2 YNNKEL (reference sequence). This CDR3 comprises 16 residues. CDR3 in amino acids: CASSPQISGRSDTQYF. The CDR3 bases are TGTGCCAGCAGCCCTCAGATCAGCGGGAGGTCGGATACGCAGTATTTT.

The chain recombines TRBV24-1 with TRBJ1-3; no definite D call. V was pared by 5 bases and J by 2 bases, with 18 bases between. The germline CDR1 and CDR2 sequences are KGHDR and SFDVKD. CDR3 length: 17 amino acids. The CDR3 spells CATSVSSDEVPGNTIYF. In nucleotides, the CDR3 is TGTGCCACCAGTGTTTCTTCTGATGAAGTACCTGGAAACACCATATATTTT.

This rearrangement joins TRBV6-6 to TRBJ1-4; 7 nucleotides align to TRBD1. V trimming: 5 bases; J trimming: 5 bases; junction bases outside the gene matches: 2. Looked up from germline, CDR1 is MNHNY and CDR2 is SVGAGI (reference sequence). The CDR3 contains 13 residues. The CDR3 is CASSGQENEKLFF. The CDR3 DNA reads TGTGCCAGCAGTGGACAGGAAAATGAAAAACTGTTTTTT.

The V call is TRBV29-1, the J call TRBJ1-2, with D possibly TRBD1 on 5 matching bases. CDR1 and CDR2 (germline): SQVTM, ANQGSEA. Trimming removed 4 bases at V and 2 bases at J, with 5 bases between. The CDR3 has 11 amino acids. The CDR3 DNA follows: TGCAGCGTTGGGGGGAACTATGGCTACACCTTC. As protein: CSVGGNYGYTF.

The chain carries TRBV2 and TRBJ2-3, with TRBD1 identical over 9 bases. The length of the CDR3 is 17 residues. The germline V gene has CDR1 SNHLY and CDR2 FYNNEI. V shed 7 bases, J shed 2 bases, and the junction held 13 bases outside the gene matches. The CDR3, as DNA: TGTGCCAGCACCTCGAGGGGACAGGGTCTGGCCACAGATACGCAGTATTTT. It is translated as CASTSRGQGLATDTQYF.

The V call is TRBV11-2, the J call TRBJ1-3; D is unclear. V was cut by 2 bases and J by 3 bases, with 11 bases left in between. Per the germline V gene, CDR1 is SGHAT and CDR2 is FQNNGV. The CDR3 length is 15 residues. CDR3 sequence (DNA): TGTGCCAGCAGCTTAATGAGCCCCGGTGGAAACACCATATATTTT. Translation: CASSLMSPGGNTIYF.

DNA for the CDR3: TGTGCCTGGAGTGTAGAGGGGGGTCAGCCCCAGCATTTT. It encodes CAWSVEGGQPQHF. The J gene is TRBJ1-5, the V gene TRBV30, with D tentatively TRBD1 (6 bases). Trimming took off 0 bases at V and 6 bases at J, with 9 bases between the two ends. The V gene's germline CDR1 is GTSNPN and CDR2 SVGIG (reference sequence). CDR3 length: 13 amino acids.

The CDR3 DNA sequence: TGTGCCATCAACGACCGGGACGGCCCATATGTGGCCACCTTC. Its translation: CAINDRDGPYVATF. V usage is TRBV10-3 and J usage is TRBJ1-2, with D tentatively TRBD1 (5 bases). The V end was cut by 7 bases, the J end by 13 bases, with 25 bases between. The CDR3 is 14 residues long. CDR1 ENHRY and CDR2 SYGVKD come from the germline V gene.

This clone was seen once. The V gene is TRBV9, the J gene TRBJ1-4, with 9 bases lining up with TRBD1. Germline CDR1 SGDLS, CDR2 YYNGEE. V was pared by 4 bases and J by 2 bases, with 9 bases of the junction left unmatched. This CDR3 region has 17 residues. CDR3 region: CASSLRTGVRTNEKLFF. The CDR3 DNA reads TGTGCCAGCAGCCTTCGGACAGGGGTCCGGACTAATGAAAAACTGTTTTTT.

J is TRBJ1-1 and V is TRBV10-1; no clear D gene. From germline, CDR1 is WNHNN and CDR2 SYGVQD (reference sequence). This CDR3 is built from 15 residues. V lost 7 bases to trimming and J lost 1 base, with 16 bases between them. The DNA of the CDR3 is TGCGCCAGCACCCGAACGGAGAAACCGAACACTGAAGCTTTCTTT. Its translation is CASTRTEKPNTEAFF.

The rearrangement links TRBV27 to TRBJ2-7; 8 nucleotides match TRBD2. Germline loops: CDR1 MNHEY, CDR2 SMNVEV (reference sequence). With 1 base clipped from V and 2 bases from J, the junction kept 1 base outside the gene matches. The CDR3 runs 14 residues. CDR3 sequence (DNA): TGTGCCAGCAGTTTATTGGGACTAGCCTACGAGCAGTACTTC. This encodes CASSLLGLAYEQYF.